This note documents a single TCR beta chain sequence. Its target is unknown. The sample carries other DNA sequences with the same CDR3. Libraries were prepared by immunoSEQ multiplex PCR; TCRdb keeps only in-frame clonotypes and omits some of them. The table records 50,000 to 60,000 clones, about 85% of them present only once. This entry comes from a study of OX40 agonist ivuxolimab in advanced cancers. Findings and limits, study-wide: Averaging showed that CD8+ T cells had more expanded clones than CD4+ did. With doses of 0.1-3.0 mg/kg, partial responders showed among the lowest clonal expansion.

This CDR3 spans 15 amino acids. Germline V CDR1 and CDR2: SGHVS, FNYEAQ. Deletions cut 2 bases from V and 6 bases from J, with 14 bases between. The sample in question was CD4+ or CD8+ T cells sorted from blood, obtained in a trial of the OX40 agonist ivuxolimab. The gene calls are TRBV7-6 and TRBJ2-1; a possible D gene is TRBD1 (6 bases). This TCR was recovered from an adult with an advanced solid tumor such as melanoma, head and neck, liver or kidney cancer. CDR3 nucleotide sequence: TGTGCCAGCAGCTTATCGGCAGGGGAAGGCAATGAGCAGTTCTTC. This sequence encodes CASSLSAGEGNEQFF.